A single sample is the source of the 2 T cell receptor beta chains below, sequenced in a study of blood T cell repertoires in COVID-19. Clones were sequenced by immunoSEQ multiplex PCR, and TCRdb holds only the in-frame ones, with some missing. The sample records under 200,000 clones, approximately 91% being singletons. The sample was PBMCs or T cells enriched from blood (not recorded which). The receptor set was obtained from a young woman who had recovered from COVID-19.

This clone has a handful of counts. This chain links TRBV30 with TRBJ1-4; TRBD1 might be the D (5 bases). Germline V CDR1 and CDR2: GTSNPN, SVGIG (reference sequence). The length of the CDR3 is 14 residues. V was clipped by 4 bases and J by 11 bases, with 20 bases between them. The CDR3 DNA follows: TGTGCCTGGATGCACCCCGATTCCCCAGGGAAACTGTTTTTT. Translating gives CAWMHPDSPGKLFF.

This clone was picked up one time. The chain carries TRBV4-1 and TRBJ2-5; weak D call: TRBD1 (6 bases). Looked up from germline, CDR1 is MGHRA and CDR2 is YSYEKL. The CDR3 totals 13 residues. Trimming pared 3 bases from V and 4 bases from J, leaving 9 bases between. This CDR3 reads CASSQSRGETQYF. The CDR3 coding sequence is TGCGCCAGCAGCCAGAGCAGGGGAGAGACCCAGTACTTC.